One and the same sample provided the 16 T cell receptor beta chains below, sequenced in a study of response to subunit inactivated influenza vaccine. TCRdb re-called the RT-PCR reads with MiXCR, one entry per CDR3 protein. The sample has about 610,000 distinct CDR3 sequences; less than 15% are singletons. Material: PBMCs from blood, obtained roughly 13 days after vaccination. The receptors come from a man aged 45-65 years who received an inactivated influenza vaccine.

This clonotype has only a few counts. V is TRBV11-2 and J is TRBJ1-3; D is unresolved. This CDR3 region has 15 residues. Germline values: CDR1 SGHAT, CDR2 FQNNGV. Trimming took off 1 base at V and 0 bases at J, with 7 bases between the two ends. The CDR3 nucleotides read TGTGCCAGCAGCTTAGCACAGAACTCTGGAAACACCATATATTTT. It encodes CASSLAQNSGNTIYF.

This clonotype has a handful of counts. This chain uses TRBV12-3 or TRBV12-4 with TRBJ2-5, with D possibly TRBD2 on 6 matching bases. Trimming took 6 bases from V and 5 from J, leaving 16 bases between them. The CDR3 is 14 residues long. CDR3 loop: CASRPRSGEETQYF. For the CDR3, the DNA is TGTGCCAGCAGACCCCGGTCGGGGGAGGAGACCCAGTACTTC.

This rearrangement joins TRBV4-3 to TRBJ2-5, with D perhaps matching TRBD1 or TRBD2 (5 bases each). Germline CDR1 reads LGHNA; CDR2 reads YSLEER. Deletions cut 5 bases from V and 4 bases from J, with 17 bases between. The CDR3 is made up of 15 amino acids. The CDR3 sequence is CASSTGTGSVETQYF. The CDR3 region has the DNA TGCGCCAGCAGCACCGGGACGGGGAGCGTAGAGACCCAGTACTTC.

The chain has TRBV27 and TRBJ2-1; TRBD2 matches 7 bases. The CDR3 has 14 residues. The germline CDR1 and CDR2 sequences are MNHEY and SMNVEV (reference sequence). V was clipped by 6 bases and J by 13 bases; unmatched bases: 15. The CDR3 DNA follows: TGTGCCAGCAGCCTATCCCGGTCGACTAGCTTTCAGTTCTTC. It is translated as CASSLSRSTSFQFF.

The chain links TRBV20-1 to TRBJ2-3; D perhaps matches TRBD2 (5 bases). Germline V gene lookup returns CDR1 DFQATT and CDR2 SNEGSKA (reference sequence). The CDR3 loop spans 14 amino acids. V dropped 2 bases and J dropped 0 bases, with 9 bases sitting between them. The CDR3 bases are TGCAGTGCTAGATGGTGGACTAGCACAGATACGCAGTATTTT. Its protein product is CSARWWTSTDTQYF.

The chain combines TRBV7-2 with TRBJ2-1, with 11 bases that match TRBD2. CDR1 and CDR2 (germline): SGHTA, FQGNSA. V shed 0 bases and J 0 bases; nucleotides not matched to a gene: 7. The CDR3 is 19 amino acids. For the CDR3, the DNA is TGTGCCAGCAGCTTAGCTAGGGGACTAGCGGATCGCTCCTACAATGAGCAGTTCTTC. Translation: CASSLARGLADRSYNEQFF.

This clonotype was detected only a few times. The chain recombines TRBV20-1 with TRBJ2-3, with D unresolved. The CDR3 runs to 14 residues. Germline V gives CDR1 DFQATT, CDR2 SNEGSKA (reference sequence). Trimming left V 0 bases short and J 0 bases short, with 7 bases between. DNA for the CDR3: TGCAGTGCTAGAGATCCCCGCAGCACAGATACGCAGTATTTT. Protein sequence: CSARDPRSTDTQYF.

The genes are TRBV24-1 and TRBJ2-2, with D uncertain. Germline V gene lookup returns CDR1 KGHDR and CDR2 SFDVKD. The CDR3 has 13 amino acids. Between the trimmed V and J ends, which lost 10 bases and 5 bases, there was a span of 13 bases. DNA of the CDR3: TGTGCCACTTCTCGGATTTCGACCGGGGAGCTGTTTTTT. Protein sequence: CATSRISTGELFF.

The table lists this clonotype with a few counts. This chain links TRBV2 with TRBJ2-2, with 11 positions matching TRBD2. V trimming: 5 bases; J trimming: 7 bases; junction bases outside the gene matches: 6. This CDR3 comprises 15 residues. CDR1 is SNHLY and CDR2 is FYNNEI in the germline V gene. The CDR3 sequence is CASSTSGRHGGELFF. As DNA, the CDR3 is TGTGCCAGCAGTACTAGCGGGAGACACGGCGGGGAGCTGTTTTTT.

The chain employs TRBV5-1 and TRBJ2-5, with D perhaps matching TRBD2 (6 bases). V lost 0 bases to trimming and J lost 2 bases, with 14 bases between them. The CDR3 is made up of 16 amino acids. CDR1 and CDR2 from the germline V gene are SGHRS and YFSETQ. This CDR3 is CASSLVTGLGQETQYF. The CDR3 bases are TGCGCCAGCAGCTTGGTAACGGGACTTGGACAAGAGACCCAGTACTTC.

This clonotype was detected a few times. This chain links TRBV29-1 with TRBJ2-1; 9 bases match TRBD2. CDR3 length equals 14 residues. Germline CDR1 reads SQVTM; CDR2 reads ANQGSEA. Trimming removed 3 bases from V and 4 bases from J; junction bases left unmatched: 4. The CDR3 bases are TGCAGCGTTGAGGCGGGAGGGCCTTACAATGAGCAGTTCTTC. As protein: CSVEAGGPYNEQFF.

This clonotype was counted between two and nine times. V is TRBV28 and J is TRBJ2-5, with 9 bases aligning to TRBD1. The CDR3 sequence is 16 residues long. V shed 7 bases, J shed 4 bases, and the junction held 13 bases outside the gene matches. CDR1 and CDR2 (germline): MDHEN, SYDVKM. CDR3 sequence reads: CASKEAGQGKGETQYF. Here the CDR3 DNA reads TGTGCCAGCAAGGAAGCGGGACAGGGAAAAGGAGAGACCCAGTACTTC.

This clonotype has only a few counts. The chain links TRBV21-1 to TRBJ1-2; TRBD1, the D gene given by the table, was not confirmed from the DNA. TRBV21-1 is a pseudogene. This CDR3 is 18 amino acids long. Here the CDR3 reads CASSKERLEMKGNYGYTF. CDR3 nucleotide sequence: TGTGCCAGCAGCAAAGAACGGCTGGAGATGAAGGGGAACTATGGCTACACCTTC.

This chain uses TRBV12-3 or TRBV12-4 with TRBJ2-1; possibly TRBD2 for D (5 bases). Trimming pared 2 bases from V and 7 bases from J, leaving 15 bases between. CDR3 length: 15 amino acids. CDR3 nucleotide sequence: TGTGCCAGCAGTTTATCTAGCAGTGCCTTTAATGAGCAGTTCTTC. This translates into CASSLSSSAFNEQFF.

The chain joins TRBV15 to TRBJ1-2; 10 nucleotides line up with TRBD1. This CDR3 comprises 15 residues. V shed 5 bases and J 5 bases; nucleotides not matched to a gene: 8. The germline V gene has CDR1 LNHNV and CDR2 YYDKDF (reference sequence). The CDR3 sequence is CATSRRDRGYYGYTF. CDR3 coding DNA: TGTGCCACCAGCCGCCGGGACAGGGGTTATTATGGCTACACCTTC. Variable domain in full (rest from reference TRBV15 and TRBJ1-2): DAMVIQNPRYQVTQFGKPVTLSCSQTLNHNVMYWYQQKSSQAPKLLFHYYDKDFNNEADTPDNFQSRRPNTSFCFLDIRSPGLGDTAMYLCATSRRDRGYYGYTFGSGTRLTVV.

V gene TRBV12-3 or TRBV12-4 combines with J gene TRBJ2-2; 8 bases are shared with TRBD2. Germline trimming cut 5 bases from V and 4 bases from J; bases unmatched to any gene: 3. CDR3 length equals 14 residues. CDR3 nucleotides: TGTGCCAGCAGTCGGGGGGGCCGCACCGGGGAGCTGTTTTTT. It yields the protein CASSRGGRTGELFF.